This TCR beta chain originates from a study of blood T cells in healthy people across ages. Study-wide background: About one barcoded beta molecule per two T cells came from capture by template switching.

No fewer than 5.5 micrograms of total RNA were isolated from every sample. Study results and limitations: A strong correlation was seen between TCR beta diversity and naive T cell percentage. Estimated diversity across one million T cells was deemed an underestimate.

Next came a second PCR, run for roughly 6 to 11 cycles, which used a sample-barcoded 5' primer along with a J-beta primer mix. TCRdb analysed the 5' RACE reads with MiXCR anew, one entry per CDR3 protein. The profile shows more than 1,400,000 distinct CDR3 sequences, 42% of them singletons. This clonotype was seen only a few times. Its target is unknown. The clonotype comes from a woman aged 18-29 years in good health. Sample: blood.

CDR3 nucleotide sequence: TGCAGCGTTTTTAGGGCGGGAGAATACAATGAGCAGTTCTTC. As protein: CSVFRAGEYNEQFF. The rearrangement joins TRBV29-1 to TRBJ2-1, with 7 bases that match TRBD2. With 5 bases clipped from V and 4 bases from J, the junction kept 8 bases outside the gene matches. This CDR3 is 14 amino acids long. CDR1 SQVTM and CDR2 ANQGSEA come from the germline V gene.